The text below deals with one TCR beta chain. The antigen is not known. The CDR3 has 12 amino acids. CDR1 MGHDK and CDR2 SYGVNS come from the germline V gene. V was clipped by 4 bases and J by 5 bases, with 8 bases between them. This entry comes from a study of CD4 T cells in relation to SARS-CoV-2 and coronaviruses. Study background: Negative control cultures got HIV-1 Nef peptides or no peptide. Study findings and constraints: No crossreactivity against non-spike viral proteins was tested here.

CD4+ T cells from unexposed donors were obtained before the COVID-19 pandemic (2011-2018). Isolation of CD4+ T cells took place after less than twelve days in culture. TCRdb's table, derived via immunoSEQ multiplex PCR, lists solely in-frame clones and lacks some. Here the sample spans more than 20,000 clones, over 65% being singletons. The chain recombines TRBV25-1 with TRBJ1-1; no clear D. Specimen: CD4+ T cells from PBMCs, cultured in vitro. This clonotype was obtained from a human donor in good health. This chain's CDR3 is CASSVVGTEAFF. The CDR3 nucleotides read TGTGCCAGCAGTGTGGTAGGAACTGAAGCTTTCTTT. Full variable domain (remainder filled in from reference TRBV25-1 and TRBJ1-1): EADIYQTPRYLVIGTGKKITLECSQTMGHDKMYWYQQDPGMELHLIHYSYGVNSTEKGDLSSESTVSRIRTEHFPLTLESARPSHTSQYLCASSVVGTEAFFGQGTRLTVV.